The 23 T cell receptor beta chains reported below all come from one sample, sequenced in a study of OX40 agonist ivuxolimab in advanced cancers. Generated by immunoSEQ multiplex PCR, the TCRdb table keeps only in-frame clones and is missing some. The sample shows some 100,000 clones, around 80% of them seen only once. The sequencing here drew on CD4+ or CD8+ T cells sorted from blood, taken in a trial of the OX40 agonist ivuxolimab. These receptors all come from an adult with an advanced solid tumor such as melanoma, head and neck, liver or kidney cancer.

The rearrangement uses TRBV10-3 and TRBJ2-1; no clear D gene. Germline CDR1 ENHRY, CDR2 SYGVKD. The CDR3 sequence is 11 residues long. Trimming stripped 5 bases from V and 7 bases from J, with 6 bases between. CDR3 nucleotide sequence: TGTGCCATCAGTAAACAGAATGAGCAGTTCTTC. This gives the protein CAISKQNEQFF.

The V gene is TRBV5-1, the J gene TRBJ2-7; D not certain. Trimming took 0 bases from V and 4 from J, leaving 11 bases between them. Germline V CDR1 and CDR2: SGHRS, YFSETQ. This CDR3 is built from 14 residues. The CDR3: CASSLDSSRYEQYV. The CDR3 nucleotides read TGCGCCAGCAGCTTGGACAGTAGCCGGTACGAGCAGTACGTC.

The chain has TRBV6-6 and TRBJ1-1; no clear D gene. Germline V CDR1 and CDR2: MNHNY, SVGAGI (reference sequence). This CDR3 contains 14 residues. V was trimmed by 6 bases and J by 4 bases, leaving 15 bases between them. CDR3 DNA: TGTGCCAGCAGAATTAGACCGGTTAGCACTGAAGCTTTCTTT. Translated, it gives CASRIRPVSTEAFF.

The chain couples TRBV2 to TRBJ1-5; possible D gene TRBD1, 5 bases. CDR1 is SNHLY and CDR2 is FYNNEI in the germline V gene. This CDR3 contains 14 residues. Trimming shortened V by 4 bases and J by 1 base, and 8 bases separated the two germline ends. CDR3 amino acids: CASSATESNQPQHF. As DNA, the CDR3 is TGTGCCAGCAGTGCGACAGAGAGCAATCAGCCCCAGCATTTT. Filled out from reference TRBV2 and TRBJ1-5, the complete variable domain reads EPEVTQTPSHQVTQMGQEVILRCVPISNHLYFYWYRQILGQKVEFLVSFYNNEISEKSEIFDDQFSVERPDGSNFTLKIRSTKLEDSAMYFCASSATESNQPQHFGDGTRLSIL.

This clone came up a few times. The V and J genes are TRBV7-6 and TRBJ2-5; weak D call: TRBD1 (6 bases). Germline loops: CDR1 SGHVS, CDR2 FNYEAQ. This CDR3 region has 14 residues. V lost 5 bases, J lost 5 bases, and 15 bases lay in between. Here the CDR3 reads CASSLIYQGETQYF. CDR3 sequence (DNA): TGTGCCAGCAGCCTCATATATCAGGGGGAGACCCAGTACTTC.

The chain combines TRBV7-9 with TRBJ2-3; D unresolved. CDR1 SEHNR and CDR2 FQNEAQ come from the germline V gene (reference sequence). Trimming removed 3 bases at V and 1 base at J, with 14 bases between. This CDR3 is built from 16 residues. DNA of the CDR3: TGTGCCAGCAGCTTCGTATATCAGTCGGGCACAGATACGCAGTATTTT. Amino acids: CASSFVYQSGTDTQYF.

The chain uses TRBV5-1 and TRBJ1-2; D gene uncertain. Per the germline V gene, CDR1 is SGHRS and CDR2 is YFSETQ. V lost 0 bases, J lost 5 bases, and 11 bases lay in between. The CDR3 spans 14 residues. Written as DNA, the CDR3 is TGCGCCAGCAGCTTGGATATCGCAGGATATGGCTACACCTTC. It codes for CASSLDIAGYGYTF.

The chain has TRBV19 and TRBJ1-5; TRBD1 matches 12 bases. V lost 5 bases to trimming and J lost 7 bases; unmatched junction nucleotides: 9. The CDR3 covers 16 residues. CDR1 and CDR2 (germline): LNHDA, SQIVND (reference sequence). CDR3 sequence reads: CASSETGTGGRQPQHF. DNA for the CDR3: TGTGCCAGTAGTGAAACCGGGACAGGGGGCAGACAGCCCCAGCATTTT.

The rearrangement joins TRBV30 to TRBJ2-1; D remains ambiguous. Germline CDR1 is GTSNPN and CDR2 is SVGIG (reference sequence). This CDR3 comprises 13 residues. Trimming shortened V by 3 bases and J by 6 bases, and 12 bases separated the two germline ends. This CDR3 is CAWSKQLGNEQFF. CDR3 bases: TGTGCCTGGAGCAAACAGCTTGGCAATGAGCAGTTCTTC.

The genes are TRBV30 and TRBJ2-1; D perhaps matches TRBD1 (5 bases). The CDR3 loop spans 13 amino acids. Germline V gene sequence: CDR1 GTSNPN, CDR2 SVGIG (reference sequence). Trimming cost V 2 bases and J 1 base, with 6 bases left between them. CDR3 DNA: TGTGCCTGGAGTCAGGGTTCCTACAATGAGCAGTTCTTC. It yields the protein CAWSQGSYNEQFF.

V and J are TRBV7-2 and TRBJ1-6, with unresolved D. Germline V gives CDR1 SGHTA, CDR2 FQGNSA. The germline V and J ends were trimmed by 1 base and 2 bases, with 6 bases remaining between them. The CDR3 extends over 15 amino acids. In DNA form, the CDR3 reads TGTGCCAGCAGCTTAGGAGGGACCTATAATTCACCCCTCCACTTT. Protein: CASSLGGTYNSPLHF.

The chain has TRBV4-2 and TRBJ2-1, with TRBD2 identical over 11 bases. V lost 4 bases, J lost 0 bases, and 8 bases stayed unmatched. Per the germline V gene, CDR1 is LGHNA and CDR2 is YNFKEQ. The CDR3 totals 18 residues. CDR3 amino acids: CASSPVVSGGASYNEQFF. CDR3 in DNA: TGTGCCAGCAGCCCGGTGGTTAGCGGGGGGGCCTCCTACAATGAGCAGTTCTTC.

The V gene is TRBV10-3, the J gene TRBJ1-6; TRBD1 matches 8 bases. CDR1 is ENHRY, CDR2 SYGVKD, per germline. The J segment lost 0 bases and the V segment lost 10 bases, leaving 5 bases of the junction unmatched. The CDR3 consists of 15 residues. The CDR3 reads CATWDRSSYNSPLHF. The CDR3 coding sequence is TGTGCCACCTGGGACAGGAGCTCCTATAATTCACCCCTCCACTTT.

V is TRBV6-1 and J is TRBJ1-5, with 10 bases aligning to TRBD1. The CDR3 sequence is 16 residues long. Unmatched junction bases numbered 5, after V lost 3 bases and J lost 3 bases. Germline CDR1 and CDR2: MNHNS and SASEGT. CDR3 DNA sequence: TGTGCCAGCAGTGATATGGGACAGGGGAACAATCAGCCCCAGCATTTT. It is translated as CASSDMGQGNNQPQHF.

Comments on this clone: Relative to the germline gene, one junction end is altered; a read error may explain this. The genes are TRBV4-3 and TRBJ1-1; D unresolved. Germline-derived CDR1 and CDR2 are LGHNA and YSLEER. The CDR3 runs 15 residues. The CDR3, as DNA: TGCGCCAGCAGCCAAGATTTGCTATGGAACAGTGAAGCTTTCTTT. Amino acids: CASSQDLLWNSEAFF.

This chain links TRBV4-1 with TRBJ2-5; TRBD2 matches at 12 bases. V shed 2 bases, J shed 5 bases, and the junction held 3 bases outside the gene matches. The CDR3 totals 15 residues. Germline CDR1 MGHRA, CDR2 YSYEKL. The CDR3 nucleotides read TGCGCCAGCAGCCAACTAGCGGGGGGGCGGGAGACCCAGTACTTC. It codes for CASSQLAGGRETQYF.

The rearrangement uses TRBV5-6 and TRBJ2-1; D is possibly TRBD1 (6 bases). The germline gives CDR1 SGHDT, CDR2 YYEEEE. CDR3 length: 16 amino acids. Trimming pared 0 bases from V and 3 bases from J, leaving 13 bases between. CDR3 nucleotide sequence: TGTGCCAGCAGCTTGGGAATCGGGGACAACTACAATGAGCAGTTCTTC. It codes for CASSLGIGDNYNEQFF.

The chain joins TRBV5-5 to TRBJ1-5; D gene unclear. This CDR3 is built from 13 residues. The germline CDR1 and CDR2 sequences are SGHKS and YYEKEE (reference sequence). The V end was cut by 1 base, the J end by 7 bases, with 9 bases between. The CDR3 bases are TGTGCCAGCAGCTTGATTCTAGACCAGCCCCAGCATTTT. It translates to CASSLILDQPQHF.

The V gene is TRBV4-3, the J gene TRBJ1-1, with unresolved D. Germline V gene lookup returns CDR1 LGHNA and CDR2 YSLEER. The CDR3 length is 14 residues. The V end was cut by 0 bases, the J end by 3 bases, with 8 bases between. CDR3 region: CASSQDLWDTEAFF. The CDR3 coding sequence is TGCGCCAGCAGCCAAGATCTATGGGACACTGAAGCTTTCTTT.

The chain couples TRBV11-1 to TRBJ2-3; maybe TRBD1 (6 bases). This CDR3 is 16 amino acids long. CDR1 SGHAT and CDR2 FQDESV come from the germline V gene (reference sequence). Trimming cost V 1 base and J 2 bases, with 13 bases left between them. CDR3 residues: CASSLGGWGPTDTQYF. Here the CDR3 DNA reads TGTGCCAGCAGCTTAGGGGGGTGGGGGCCCACAGATACGCAGTATTTT.

V is TRBV28 and J is TRBJ1-5, with 11 bases that match TRBD1. The CDR3 loop spans 15 amino acids. V trimming: 7 bases; J trimming: 7 bases; junction bases outside the gene matches: 9. Germline-derived CDR1 and CDR2 are MDHEN and SYDVKM. The CDR3, as DNA: TGTGCCAGCACCTTCGGGACAGGGGGTAAGCAGCCCCAGCATTTT. Its translation: CASTFGTGGKQPQHF. The variable domain in full, with the rest retrieved from reference TRBV28 and TRBJ1-5, is DVKVTQSSRYLVKRTGEKVFLECVQDMDHENMFWYRQDPGLGLRLIYFSYDVKMKEKGDIPEGYSVSREKKERFSLILESASTNQTSMYLCASTFGTGGKQPQHFGDGTRLSIL.

The chain links TRBV27 to TRBJ2-5; 8 bases match TRBD1. Trimming cost V 4 bases and J 5 bases; bases outside gene matches: 3. The CDR3 totals 13 residues. Germline CDR1 reads MNHEY; CDR2 reads SMNVEV (reference sequence). This chain's CDR3 is CASSWGQAETQYF. CDR3 DNA sequence: TGTGCCAGCAGTTGGGGACAGGCGGAGACCCAGTACTTC.

The J gene is TRBJ1-3, the V gene TRBV9; the D is unclear. V was clipped by 0 bases and J by 0 bases, with 10 bases between them. This CDR3 is built from 16 residues. CDR1 is SGDLS, CDR2 YYNGEE, per germline. CDR3 sequence: CASSVGGTDSGNTIYF. The DNA for the CDR3 is TGTGCCAGCAGCGTAGGCGGAACGGACTCTGGAAACACCATATATTTT.